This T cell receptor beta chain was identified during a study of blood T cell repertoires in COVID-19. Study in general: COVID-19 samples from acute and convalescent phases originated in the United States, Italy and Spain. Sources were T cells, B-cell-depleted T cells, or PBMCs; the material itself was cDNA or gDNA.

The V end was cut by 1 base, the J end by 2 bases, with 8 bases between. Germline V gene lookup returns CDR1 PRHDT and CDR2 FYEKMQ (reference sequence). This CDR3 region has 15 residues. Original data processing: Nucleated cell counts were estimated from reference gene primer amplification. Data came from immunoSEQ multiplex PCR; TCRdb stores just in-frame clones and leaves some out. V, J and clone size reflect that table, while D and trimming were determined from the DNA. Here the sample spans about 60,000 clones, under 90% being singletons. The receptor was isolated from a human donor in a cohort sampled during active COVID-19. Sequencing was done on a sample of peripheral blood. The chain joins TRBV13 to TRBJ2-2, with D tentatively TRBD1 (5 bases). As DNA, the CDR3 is TGTGCCAGCAGCTTAGTAGGGGCTAACACCGGGGAGCTGTTTTTT. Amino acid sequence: CASSLVGANTGELFF.